This T cell receptor (beta chain) was identified during a study of blood T cell repertoires in COVID-19. Study overall: COVID-19 samples from acute and convalescent phases originated in the United States, Italy and Spain. T cells, B-cell-depleted T cells, or PBMCs supplied cDNA or gDNA.

Germline CDR1 and CDR2: MDHEN and SYDVKM. Trimming removed 4 bases from V and 4 bases from J, with 11 bases in between. The CDR3 consists of 14 residues. In the original processing: Reference gene primer amplification gave estimated nucleated cell counts. Assay: immunoSEQ multiplex PCR; the TCRdb copy retains only in-frame clones and omits some. That table furnishes V, J and clone size, whereas the DNA furnished D and trimming. Of about 92,000 clones in the sample, less than 85% are singletons; the top ten hold 8% to 9%. The rearrangement links TRBV28 to TRBJ1-5, with a weak D call TRBD1 (5 bases). The receptor comes from a man aged 50 to 59 who had recovered from COVID-19. Sequencing used peripheral blood. In nucleotides, the CDR3 is TGTGCCAGCAGTTGGTTGGGGGGGAATCAGCCCCAGCATTTT. Protein sequence: CASSWLGGNQPQHF.